This T cell receptor beta chain came from a study of CD8 T cells in Susac syndrome. The sequenced target, TCR beta, came from blood CD8+ and CD4+ T cells. Each multiple sclerosis control was a treatment-naive patient with relapsing-remitting disease that was either stable or active. Random-hexamer reverse transcription was applied to roughly 0.5 to 1 ug RNA. It was immunoSEQ multiplex PCR that amplified TCR beta CDR3 across 54 Vbeta and 13 Jbeta. TCRdb ran MiXCR on the immunoSEQ multiplex PCR reads and lists one entry per CDR3 protein. The repertoire includes approximately 110,000 distinct CDR3 sequences, 85% to 95% of them detected once, and roughly 0.33% sits in the top ten. This CDR3 is 13 amino acids long. Trimming removed 5 bases at V and 7 bases at J, with 11 bases between. CDR1 and CDR2 from the germline V gene are MNHNS and SASEGT.

The TCR was taken from a human donor with multiple sclerosis. The sequenced material came from CD8+ T cells from PBMCs. The chain couples TRBV6-1 to TRBJ2-2, with D possibly TRBD1 on 5 matching bases. CDR3 region: CASSLRTNGELFF. The CDR3 DNA reads TGTGCCAGCAGTCTTCGGACAAACGGGGAGCTGTTTTTT.